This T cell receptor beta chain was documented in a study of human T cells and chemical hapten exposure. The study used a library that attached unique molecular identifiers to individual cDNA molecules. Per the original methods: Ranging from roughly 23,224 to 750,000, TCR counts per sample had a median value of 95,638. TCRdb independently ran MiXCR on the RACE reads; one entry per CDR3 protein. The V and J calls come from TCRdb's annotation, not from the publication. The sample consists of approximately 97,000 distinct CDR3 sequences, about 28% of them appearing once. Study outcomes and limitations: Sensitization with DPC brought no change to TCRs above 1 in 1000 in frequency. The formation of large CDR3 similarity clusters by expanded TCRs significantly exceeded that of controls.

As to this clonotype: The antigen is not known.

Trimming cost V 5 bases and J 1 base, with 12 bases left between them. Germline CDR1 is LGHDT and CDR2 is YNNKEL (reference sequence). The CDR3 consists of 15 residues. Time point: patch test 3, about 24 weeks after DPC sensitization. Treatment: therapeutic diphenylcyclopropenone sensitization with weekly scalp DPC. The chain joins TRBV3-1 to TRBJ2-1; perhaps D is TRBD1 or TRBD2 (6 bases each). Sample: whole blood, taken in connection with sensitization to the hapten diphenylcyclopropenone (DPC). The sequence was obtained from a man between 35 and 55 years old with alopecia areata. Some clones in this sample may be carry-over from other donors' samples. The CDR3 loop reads CASSSQGGSYNEQFF. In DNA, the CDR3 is TGTGCCAGCAGCTCACAGGGAGGTTCCTACAATGAGCAGTTCTTC.